The TCR beta chain described here comes from a study of T cells after yellow fever vaccination. Study context: Low-cell-number fractions were prepared with SMART-Seq v4 Ultra Low Input. Findings and caveats of the study: Most primary-vaccination clones reappeared after the booster (about 95% CD4, about 88% CD8). A weaker but faster secondary response was observed, peaking on day 5 versus 15.

This CDR3 has 12 amino acids. Looked up from germline, CDR1 is ENHRY and CDR2 is SYGVKD. V gave up 0 bases and J gave up 3 bases, with 3 bases separating them. 5'RACE template switching generated TCR cDNA, adding a universal primer site and UMIs. TCRdb processed the 5' RACE reads anew with MiXCR; each CDR3 protein has one entry. The profile shows 450,000 to 550,000 distinct CDR3 sequences, about 19% of them singletons. On this clonotype itself: Its antigen is undetermined.

The source of this sequence is a man aged 30-40 years who received the YFV17D yellow fever vaccine. The chain uses TRBV10-3 and TRBJ2-7, with D unclear. The sample here was PBMCs, taken 15 days after the yellow fever booster vaccination. Written as DNA, the CDR3 is TGTGCCATCAGTGAGTCAGTCTACGAGCAGTACTTC. Translating gives CAISESVYEQYF.